This TCR beta chain is drawn from a study of blood T cell repertoires in COVID-19. The method was immunoSEQ multiplex PCR; TCRdb's version includes in-frame clones alone and lacks a portion of them. The table has more than 250,000 clones, about 87% seen once; the top ten hold around 5.8%. Germline V gene data show CDR1 as LGHDT and CDR2 as YNNKEL (reference sequence). After removal of 4 bases from V and 3 bases from J, the junction contained 8 bases not matched to a gene. The CDR3 length is 16 residues. The specimen was peripheral blood. The chain has TRBV3-1 (or the pseudogene TRBV3-2) and TRBJ2-5; 10 nucleotides align to TRBD2. This sequence was found in a woman aged 45-59 years with COVID-19, enrolled during active disease. CDR3 sequence: CASSLISGRSKETQYF. Here the CDR3 DNA reads TGTGCCAGCAGCCTCATTAGCGGGAGGTCCAAAGAGACCCAGTACTTC.